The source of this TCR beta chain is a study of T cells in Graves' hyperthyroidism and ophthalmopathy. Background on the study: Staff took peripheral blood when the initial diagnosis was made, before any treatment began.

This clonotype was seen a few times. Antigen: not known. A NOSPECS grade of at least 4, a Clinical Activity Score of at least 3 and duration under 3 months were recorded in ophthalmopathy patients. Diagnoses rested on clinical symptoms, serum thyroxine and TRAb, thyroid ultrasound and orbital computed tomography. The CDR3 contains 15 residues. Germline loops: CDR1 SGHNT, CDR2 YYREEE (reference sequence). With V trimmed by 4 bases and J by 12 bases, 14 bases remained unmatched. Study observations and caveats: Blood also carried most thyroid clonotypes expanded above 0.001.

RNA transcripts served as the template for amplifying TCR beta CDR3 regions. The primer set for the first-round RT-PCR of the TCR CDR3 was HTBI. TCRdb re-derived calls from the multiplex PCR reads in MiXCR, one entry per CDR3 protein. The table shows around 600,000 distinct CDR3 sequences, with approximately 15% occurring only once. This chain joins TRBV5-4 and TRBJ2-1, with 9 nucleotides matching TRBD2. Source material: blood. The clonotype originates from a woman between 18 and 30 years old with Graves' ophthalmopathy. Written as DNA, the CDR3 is TGTGCCAGCAGCGATCGTAGGAGCGGGAGGTATGTGCAGTTCTTC. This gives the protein CASSDRRSGRYVQFF.